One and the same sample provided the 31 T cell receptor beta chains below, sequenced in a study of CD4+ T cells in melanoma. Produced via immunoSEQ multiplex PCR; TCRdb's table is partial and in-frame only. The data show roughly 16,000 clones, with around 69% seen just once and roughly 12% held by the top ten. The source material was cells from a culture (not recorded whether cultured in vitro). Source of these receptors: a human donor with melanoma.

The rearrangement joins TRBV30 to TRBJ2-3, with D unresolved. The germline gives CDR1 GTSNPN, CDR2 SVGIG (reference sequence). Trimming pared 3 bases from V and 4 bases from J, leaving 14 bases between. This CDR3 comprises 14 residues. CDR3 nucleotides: TGTGCCTGGAGAAGGTCCCCGGACGCAGATACGCAGTATTTT. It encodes CAWRRSPDADTQYF. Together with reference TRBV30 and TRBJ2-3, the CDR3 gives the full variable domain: SQTIHQWPATLVQPVGSPLSLECTVEGTSNPNLYWYRQAAGRGLQLLFYSVGIGQISSEVPQNLSASRPQDRQFILSSKKLLLSDSGFYLCAWRRSPDADTQYFGPGTRLTVL.

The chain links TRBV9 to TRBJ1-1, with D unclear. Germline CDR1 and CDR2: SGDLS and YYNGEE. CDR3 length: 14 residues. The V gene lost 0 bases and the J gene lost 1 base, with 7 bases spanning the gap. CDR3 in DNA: TGTGCCAGCAGCGTAGCTCCCGAGAACACTGAAGCTTTCTTT. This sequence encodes CASSVAPENTEAFF.

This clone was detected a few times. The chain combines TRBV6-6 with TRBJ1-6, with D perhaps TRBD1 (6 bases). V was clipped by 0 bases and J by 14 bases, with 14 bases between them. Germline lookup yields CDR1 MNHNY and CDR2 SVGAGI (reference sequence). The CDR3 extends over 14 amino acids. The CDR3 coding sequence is TGTGCCAGCAGTTACTCGGCCGGGGGCGAAGCCCTCCACTTT. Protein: CASSYSAGGEALHF.

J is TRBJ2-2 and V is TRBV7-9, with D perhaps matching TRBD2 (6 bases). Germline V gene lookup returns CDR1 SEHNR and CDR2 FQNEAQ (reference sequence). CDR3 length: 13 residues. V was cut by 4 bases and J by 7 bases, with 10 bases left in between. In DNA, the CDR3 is TGTGCCAGCAGCTCCGGACTAAACGGGGAGCTGTTTTTT. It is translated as CASSSGLNGELFF.

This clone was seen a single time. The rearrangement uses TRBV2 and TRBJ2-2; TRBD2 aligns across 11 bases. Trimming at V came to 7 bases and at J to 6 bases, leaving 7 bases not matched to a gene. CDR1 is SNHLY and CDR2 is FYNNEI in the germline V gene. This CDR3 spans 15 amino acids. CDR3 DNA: TGTGCCAGCATAAGGCTAGCGGGGGGCGCCGGGGAGCTGTTTTTT. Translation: CASIRLAGGAGELFF. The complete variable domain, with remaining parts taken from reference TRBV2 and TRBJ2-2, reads EPEVTQTPSHQVTQMGQEVILRCVPISNHLYFYWYRQILGQKVEFLVSFYNNEISEKSEIFDDQFSVERPDGSNFTLKIRSTKLEDSAMYFCASIRLAGGAGELFFGEGSRLTVL.

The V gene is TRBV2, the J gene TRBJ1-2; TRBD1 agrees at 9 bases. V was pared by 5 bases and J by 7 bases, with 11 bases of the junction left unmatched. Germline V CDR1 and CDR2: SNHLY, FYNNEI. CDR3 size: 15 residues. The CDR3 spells CASSTTTGGRGGYTF. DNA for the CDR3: TGTGCCAGCAGTACTACGACAGGGGGGAGGGGTGGCTACACCTTC. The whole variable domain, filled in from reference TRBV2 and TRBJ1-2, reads EPEVTQTPSHQVTQMGQEVILRCVPISNHLYFYWYRQILGQKVEFLVSFYNNEISEKSEIFDDQFSVERPDGSNFTLKIRSTKLEDSAMYFCASSTTTGGRGGYTFGSGTRLTVV.

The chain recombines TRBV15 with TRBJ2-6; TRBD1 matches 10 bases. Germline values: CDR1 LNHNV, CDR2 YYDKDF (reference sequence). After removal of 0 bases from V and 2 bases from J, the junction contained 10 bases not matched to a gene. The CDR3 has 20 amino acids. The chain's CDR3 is CATSRETDRGLVAGANVLTF. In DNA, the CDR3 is TGTGCCACCAGCAGAGAGACGGACAGGGGGTTGGTCGCTGGGGCCAACGTCCTGACTTTC.

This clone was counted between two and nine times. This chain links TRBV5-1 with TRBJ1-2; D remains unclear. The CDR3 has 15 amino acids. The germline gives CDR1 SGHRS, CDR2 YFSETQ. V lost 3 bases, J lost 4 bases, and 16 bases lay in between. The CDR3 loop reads CASSSLDGESYGYTF. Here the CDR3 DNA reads TGCGCCAGCAGCTCCCTGGACGGGGAGAGCTATGGCTACACCTTC.

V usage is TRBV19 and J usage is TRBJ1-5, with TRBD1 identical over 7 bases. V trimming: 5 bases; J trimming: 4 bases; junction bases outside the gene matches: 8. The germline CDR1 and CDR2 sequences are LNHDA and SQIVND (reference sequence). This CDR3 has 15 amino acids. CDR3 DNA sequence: TGTGCCAGTAGTTCACTGTCAGGGGGAAATCAGCCCCAGCATTTT. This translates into CASSSLSGGNQPQHF. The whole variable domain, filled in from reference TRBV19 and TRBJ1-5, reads DGGITQSPKYLFRKEGQNVTLSCEQNLNHDAMYWYRQDPGQGLRLIYYSQIVNDFQKGDIAEGYSVSREKKESFPLTVTSAQKNPTAFYLCASSSLSGGNQPQHFGDGTRLSIL.

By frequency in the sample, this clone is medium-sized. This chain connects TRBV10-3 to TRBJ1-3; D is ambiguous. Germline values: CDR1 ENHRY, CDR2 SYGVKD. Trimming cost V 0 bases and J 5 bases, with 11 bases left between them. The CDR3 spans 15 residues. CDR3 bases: TGTGCCATCAGTGAGTCGGCGGGGAATAGAAACACCATATATTTT. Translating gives CAISESAGNRNTIYF.

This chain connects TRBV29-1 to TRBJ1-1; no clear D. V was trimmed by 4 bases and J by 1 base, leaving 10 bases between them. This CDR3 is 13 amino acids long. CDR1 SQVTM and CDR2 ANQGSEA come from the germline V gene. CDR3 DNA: TGCAGCGTTGTGGGTAGGGAGAACACTGAAGCTTTCTTT. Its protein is CSVVGRENTEAFF.

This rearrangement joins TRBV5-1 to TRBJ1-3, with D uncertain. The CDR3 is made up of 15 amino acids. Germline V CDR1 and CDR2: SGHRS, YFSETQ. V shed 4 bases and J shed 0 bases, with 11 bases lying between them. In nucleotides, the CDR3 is TGCGCCAGCAGCGAAGACTCTGGCTCTGGAAACACCATATATTTT. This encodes CASSEDSGSGNTIYF. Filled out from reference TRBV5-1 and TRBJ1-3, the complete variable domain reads KAGVTQTPRYLIKTRGQQVTLSCSPISGHRSVSWYQQTPGQGLQFLFEYFSETQRNKGNFPGRFSGRQFSNSRSEMNVSTLELGDSALYLCASSEDSGSGNTIYFGEGSWLTVV.

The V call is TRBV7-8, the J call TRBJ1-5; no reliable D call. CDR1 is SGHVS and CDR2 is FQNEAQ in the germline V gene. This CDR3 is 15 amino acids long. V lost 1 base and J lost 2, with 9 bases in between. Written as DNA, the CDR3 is TGTGCCAGCAGCTTAGACCAAGCCCGCAATCAGCCCCAGCATTTT. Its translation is CASSLDQARNQPQHF.

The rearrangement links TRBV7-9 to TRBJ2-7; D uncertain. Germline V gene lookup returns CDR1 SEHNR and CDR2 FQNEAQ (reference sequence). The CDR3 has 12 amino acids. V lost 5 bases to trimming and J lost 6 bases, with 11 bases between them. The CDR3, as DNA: TGTGCCAGCAGCCCGCTGAGGAGCGAGCAGTACTTC. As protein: CASSPLRSEQYF.

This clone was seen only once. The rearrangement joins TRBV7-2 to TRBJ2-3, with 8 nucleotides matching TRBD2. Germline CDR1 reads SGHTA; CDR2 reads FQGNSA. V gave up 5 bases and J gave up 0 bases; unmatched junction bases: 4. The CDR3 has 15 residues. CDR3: CASSRGGPSTDTQYF. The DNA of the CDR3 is TGTGCCAGCAGCCGCGGGGGGCCTAGCACAGATACGCAGTATTTT.

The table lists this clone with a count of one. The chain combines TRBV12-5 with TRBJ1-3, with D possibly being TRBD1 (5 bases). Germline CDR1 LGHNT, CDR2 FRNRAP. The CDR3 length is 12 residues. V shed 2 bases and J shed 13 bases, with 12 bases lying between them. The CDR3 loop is CASGLLQDRIYF. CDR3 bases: TGTGCTAGTGGTTTGCTCCAAGACAGAATATATTTT.

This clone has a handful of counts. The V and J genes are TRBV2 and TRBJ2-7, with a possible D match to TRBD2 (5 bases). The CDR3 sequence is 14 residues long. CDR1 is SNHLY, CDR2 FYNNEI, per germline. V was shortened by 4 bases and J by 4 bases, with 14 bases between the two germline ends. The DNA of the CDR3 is TGTGCCAGCAGTGGGGTGGGAGCTAGATACGAGCAGTACTTC. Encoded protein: CASSGVGARYEQYF.

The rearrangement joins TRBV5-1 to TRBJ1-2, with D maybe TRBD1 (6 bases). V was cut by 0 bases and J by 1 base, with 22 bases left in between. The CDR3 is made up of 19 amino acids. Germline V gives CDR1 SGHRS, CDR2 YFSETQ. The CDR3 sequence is CASSLAGAGDYQDNYGYTF. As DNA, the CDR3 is TGCGCCAGCAGCTTGGCGGGGGCGGGGGACTACCAAGATAACTATGGCTACACCTTC.

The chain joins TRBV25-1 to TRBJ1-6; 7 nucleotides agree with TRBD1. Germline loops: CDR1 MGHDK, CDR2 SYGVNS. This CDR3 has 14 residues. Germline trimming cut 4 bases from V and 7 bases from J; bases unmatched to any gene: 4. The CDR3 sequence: CASSGQGGNSPLHF. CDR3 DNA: TGTGCCAGCAGTGGACAGGGTGGGAATTCACCCCTCCACTTT.

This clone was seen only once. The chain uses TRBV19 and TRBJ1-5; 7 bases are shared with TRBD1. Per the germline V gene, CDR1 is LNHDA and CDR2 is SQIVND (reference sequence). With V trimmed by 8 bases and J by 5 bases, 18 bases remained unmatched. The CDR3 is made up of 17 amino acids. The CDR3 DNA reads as TGTGCCAGTCGTACGTCGACAGGGAGAGGGGGACATCAGCCCCAGCATTTT. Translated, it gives CASRTSTGRGGHQPQHF.

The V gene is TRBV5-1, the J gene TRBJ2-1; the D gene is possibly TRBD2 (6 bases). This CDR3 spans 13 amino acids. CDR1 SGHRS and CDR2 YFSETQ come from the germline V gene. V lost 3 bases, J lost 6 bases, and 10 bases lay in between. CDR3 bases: TGCGCCAGCAGCTGGGGACTTCTCAATGAGCAGTTCTTC. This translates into CASSWGLLNEQFF.

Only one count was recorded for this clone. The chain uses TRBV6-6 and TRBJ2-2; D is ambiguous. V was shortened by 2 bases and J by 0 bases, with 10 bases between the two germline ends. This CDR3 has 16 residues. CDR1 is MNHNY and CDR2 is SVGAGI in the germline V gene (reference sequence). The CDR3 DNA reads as TGTGCCAGCAGTTACGGCCACAGCGCGAACACCGGGGAGCTGTTTTTT. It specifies CASSYGHSANTGELFF.

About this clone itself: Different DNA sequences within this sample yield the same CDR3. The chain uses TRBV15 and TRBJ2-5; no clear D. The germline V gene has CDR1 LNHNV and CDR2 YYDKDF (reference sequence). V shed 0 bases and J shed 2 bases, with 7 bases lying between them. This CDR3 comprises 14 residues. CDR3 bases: TGTGCCACCAGCAGAGACGCCGGGCAAGAGACCCAGTACTTC. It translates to CATSRDAGQETQYF.

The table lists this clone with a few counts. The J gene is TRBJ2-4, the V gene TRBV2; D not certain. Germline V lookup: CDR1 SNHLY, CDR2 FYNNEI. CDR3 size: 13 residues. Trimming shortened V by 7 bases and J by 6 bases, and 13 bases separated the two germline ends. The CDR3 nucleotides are TGTGCCAGCATGGCCGGACCGGGAAACATTCAGTACTTC. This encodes CASMAGPGNIQYF.

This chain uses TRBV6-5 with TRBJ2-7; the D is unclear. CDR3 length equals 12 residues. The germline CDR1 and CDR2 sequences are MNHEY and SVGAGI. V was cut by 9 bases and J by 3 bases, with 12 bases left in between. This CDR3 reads CARLVGYYEQYF. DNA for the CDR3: TGTGCCAGGCTGGTAGGGTACTACGAGCAGTACTTC.

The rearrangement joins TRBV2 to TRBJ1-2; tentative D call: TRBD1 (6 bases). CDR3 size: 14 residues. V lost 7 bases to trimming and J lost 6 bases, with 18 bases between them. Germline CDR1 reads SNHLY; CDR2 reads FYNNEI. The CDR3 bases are TGTGCCAGCAATAACCCCGGACAGAGCCATGGCTACACCTTC. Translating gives CASNNPGQSHGYTF. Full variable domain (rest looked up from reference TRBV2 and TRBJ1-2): EPEVTQTPSHQVTQMGQEVILRCVPISNHLYFYWYRQILGQKVEFLVSFYNNEISEKSEIFDDQFSVERPDGSNFTLKIRSTKLEDSAMYFCASNNPGQSHGYTFGSGTRLTVV.

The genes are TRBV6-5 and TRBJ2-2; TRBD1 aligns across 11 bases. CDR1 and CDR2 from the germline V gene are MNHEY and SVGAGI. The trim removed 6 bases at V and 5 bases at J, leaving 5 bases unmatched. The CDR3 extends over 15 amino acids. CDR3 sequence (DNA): TGTGCCAGCAGCCCCCGGGACAGGGGGACCGGGGAGCTGTTTTTT. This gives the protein CASSPRDRGTGELFF.

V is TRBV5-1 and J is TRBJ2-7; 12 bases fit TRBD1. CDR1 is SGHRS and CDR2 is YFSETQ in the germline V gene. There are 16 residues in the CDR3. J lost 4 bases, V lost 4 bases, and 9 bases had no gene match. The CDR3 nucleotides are TGCGCCAGCAGCCGTGGGGGGACAGGGGGCGGATACGAGCAGTACTTC. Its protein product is CASSRGGTGGGYEQYF.

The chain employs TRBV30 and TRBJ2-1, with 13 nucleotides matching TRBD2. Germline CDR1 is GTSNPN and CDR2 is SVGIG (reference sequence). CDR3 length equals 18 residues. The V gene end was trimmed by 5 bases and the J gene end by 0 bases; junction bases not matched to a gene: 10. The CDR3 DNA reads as TGTGCCTGGGGGACTAGCGGGGAGGGGACGAGCTCCTACAATGAGCAGTTCTTC. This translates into CAWGTSGEGTSSYNEQFF.

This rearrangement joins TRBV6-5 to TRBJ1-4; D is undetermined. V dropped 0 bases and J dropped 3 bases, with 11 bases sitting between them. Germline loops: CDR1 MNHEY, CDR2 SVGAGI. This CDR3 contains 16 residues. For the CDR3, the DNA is TGTGCCAGCAGTTACTCGCGGGAGGGTCCTAATGAAAAACTGTTTTTT. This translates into CASSYSREGPNEKLFF.

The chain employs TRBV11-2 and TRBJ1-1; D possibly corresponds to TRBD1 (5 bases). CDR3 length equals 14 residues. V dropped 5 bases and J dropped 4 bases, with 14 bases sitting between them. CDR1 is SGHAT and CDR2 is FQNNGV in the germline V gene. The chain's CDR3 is CASSPRKGSTEAFF. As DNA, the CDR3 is TGTGCCAGCAGCCCAAGGAAGGGGAGCACTGAAGCTTTCTTT.